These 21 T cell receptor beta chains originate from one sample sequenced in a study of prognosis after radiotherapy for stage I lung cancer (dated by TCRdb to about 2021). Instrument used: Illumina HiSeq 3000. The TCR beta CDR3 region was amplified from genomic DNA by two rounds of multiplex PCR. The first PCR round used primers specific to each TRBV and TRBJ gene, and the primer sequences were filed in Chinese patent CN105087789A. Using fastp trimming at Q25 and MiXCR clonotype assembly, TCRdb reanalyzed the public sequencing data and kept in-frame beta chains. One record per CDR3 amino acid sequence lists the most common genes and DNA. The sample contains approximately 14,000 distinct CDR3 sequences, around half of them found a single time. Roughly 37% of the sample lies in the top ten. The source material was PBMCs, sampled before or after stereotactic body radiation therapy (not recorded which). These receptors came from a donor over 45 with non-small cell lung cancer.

CDR3 amino acids: CASSGSGQGISEAFF. The CDR3 DNA reads TGTGCCAGCAGTGGGTCGGGACAGGGGATAAGTGAAGCTTTCTTT. The rearrangement uses TRBV2 and TRBJ1-1, with 10 bases identical to TRBD1. This CDR3 is built from 15 residues. The germline V gene encodes CDR1 SNHLY and CDR2 FYNNEI. After removal of 4 bases from V and 7 bases from J, the junction contained 9 bases not matched to a gene.

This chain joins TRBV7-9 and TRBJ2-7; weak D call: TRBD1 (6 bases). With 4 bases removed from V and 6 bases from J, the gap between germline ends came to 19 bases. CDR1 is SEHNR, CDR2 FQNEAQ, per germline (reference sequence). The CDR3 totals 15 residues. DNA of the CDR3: TGTGCCAGCAGCTATCCCAGAGGGGGTGTGGCCGAGCAGTACTTC. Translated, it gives CASSYPRGGVAEQYF. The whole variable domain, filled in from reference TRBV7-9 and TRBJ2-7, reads DTGVSQNPRHKITKRGQNVTFRCDPISEHNRLYWYRQTLGQGPEFLTYFQNEAQLEKSRLLSDRFSAERPKGSFSTLEIQRTEQGDSAMYLCASSYPRGGVAEQYFGPGTRLTVT.

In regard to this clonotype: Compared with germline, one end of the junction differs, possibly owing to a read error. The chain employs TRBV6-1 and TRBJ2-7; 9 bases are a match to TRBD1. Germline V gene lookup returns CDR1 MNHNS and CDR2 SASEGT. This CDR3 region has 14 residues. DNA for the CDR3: TGTGCCAGCATTGAAGAATCTAGGACAGGGGAAAAGTACTTC. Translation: CASIEESRTGEKYF.

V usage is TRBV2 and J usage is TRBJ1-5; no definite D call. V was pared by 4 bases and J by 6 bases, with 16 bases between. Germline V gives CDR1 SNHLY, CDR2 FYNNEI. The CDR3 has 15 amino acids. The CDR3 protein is CASSVRGTGLQPQHF. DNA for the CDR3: TGTGCCAGCAGTGTTCGGGGAACGGGTCTTCAGCCCCAGCATTTT.

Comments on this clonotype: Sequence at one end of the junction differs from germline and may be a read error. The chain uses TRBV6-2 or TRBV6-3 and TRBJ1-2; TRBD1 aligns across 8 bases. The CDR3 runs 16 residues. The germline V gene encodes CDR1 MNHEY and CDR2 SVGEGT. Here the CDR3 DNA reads TGTGCCAGCAGTGAAGACGTGACAGGGGACCGCTATTGCTACACCTTC. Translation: CASSEDVTGDRYCYTF.

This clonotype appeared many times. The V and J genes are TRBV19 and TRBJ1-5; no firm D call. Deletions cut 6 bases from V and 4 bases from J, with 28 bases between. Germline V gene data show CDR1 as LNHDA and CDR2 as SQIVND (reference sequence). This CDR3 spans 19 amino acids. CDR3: CASSKSPYPTRAENQPQHF. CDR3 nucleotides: TGTGCCAGTAGCAAGTCCCCATACCCCACAAGGGCTGAGAATCAGCCCCAGCATTTT. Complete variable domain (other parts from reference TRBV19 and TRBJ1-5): DGGITQSPKYLFRKEGQNVTLSCEQNLNHDAMYWYRQDPGQGLRLIYYSQIVNDFQKGDIAEGYSVSREKKESFPLTVTSAQKNPTAFYLCASSKSPYPTRAENQPQHFGDGTRLSIL.

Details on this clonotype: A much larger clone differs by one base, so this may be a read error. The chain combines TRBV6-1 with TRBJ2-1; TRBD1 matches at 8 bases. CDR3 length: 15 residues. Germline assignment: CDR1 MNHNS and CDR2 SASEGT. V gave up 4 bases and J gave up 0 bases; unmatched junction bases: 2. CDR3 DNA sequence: TGTGCCAGCAGTGCACAGGGGGTCTCCTACAATGAGCAGTTCTTC. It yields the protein CASSAQGVSYNEQFF.

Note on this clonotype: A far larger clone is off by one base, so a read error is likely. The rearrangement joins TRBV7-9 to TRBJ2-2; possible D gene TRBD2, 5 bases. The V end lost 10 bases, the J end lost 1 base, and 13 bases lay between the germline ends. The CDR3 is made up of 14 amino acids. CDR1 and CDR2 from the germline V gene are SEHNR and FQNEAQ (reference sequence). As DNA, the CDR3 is TGTGCCATGTGGGCGGAGGTGAACACCGGGGAGCTGTTTTTT. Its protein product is CAMWAEVNTGELFF.

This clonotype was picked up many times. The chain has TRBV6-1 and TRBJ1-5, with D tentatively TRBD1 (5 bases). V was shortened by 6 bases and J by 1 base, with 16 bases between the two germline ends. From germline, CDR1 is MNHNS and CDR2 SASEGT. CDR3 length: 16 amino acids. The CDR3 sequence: CASSYPGRRSNQPQHF. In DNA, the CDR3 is TGTGCCAGCAGCTATCCGGGACGCCGCAGCAATCAGCCCCAGCATTTT.

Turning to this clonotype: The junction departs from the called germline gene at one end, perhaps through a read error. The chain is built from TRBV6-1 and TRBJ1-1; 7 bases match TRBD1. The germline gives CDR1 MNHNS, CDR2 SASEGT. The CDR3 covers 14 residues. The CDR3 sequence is CASRPGQPNTEALF. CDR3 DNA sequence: TGTGCCAGCAGGCCGGGACAGCCAAACACTGAAGCTTTATTT.

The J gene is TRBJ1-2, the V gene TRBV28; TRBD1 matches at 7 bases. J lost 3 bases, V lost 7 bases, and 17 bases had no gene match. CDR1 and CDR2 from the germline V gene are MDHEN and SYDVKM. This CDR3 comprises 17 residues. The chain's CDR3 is CASIHYRYRGVDYGYTF. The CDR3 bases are TGTGCCAGCATCCACTACCGGTACAGGGGTGTGGACTATGGCTACACCTTC.

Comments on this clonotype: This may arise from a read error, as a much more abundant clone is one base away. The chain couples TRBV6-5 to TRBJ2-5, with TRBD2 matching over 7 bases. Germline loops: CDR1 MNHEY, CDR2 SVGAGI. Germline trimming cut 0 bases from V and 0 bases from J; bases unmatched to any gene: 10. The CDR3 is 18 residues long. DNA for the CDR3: TGTGCCAGCAGTTACTCGGGGGGGGGGATCTCGTACCAAGAGACCCAGTACTTC. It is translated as CASSYSGGGISYQETQYF.

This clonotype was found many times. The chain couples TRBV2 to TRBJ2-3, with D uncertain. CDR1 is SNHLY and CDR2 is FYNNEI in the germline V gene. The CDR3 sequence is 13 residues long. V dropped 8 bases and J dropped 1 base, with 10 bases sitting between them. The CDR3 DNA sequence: TGTGCCAGCCGTCTTTGGGGCACAGATACGCAGTATTTT. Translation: CASRLWGTDTQYF.

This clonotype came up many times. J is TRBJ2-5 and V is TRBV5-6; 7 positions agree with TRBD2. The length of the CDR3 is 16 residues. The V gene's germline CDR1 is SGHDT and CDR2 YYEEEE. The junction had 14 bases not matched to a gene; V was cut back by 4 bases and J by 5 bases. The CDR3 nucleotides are TGTGCCAGCAGCCCCCTGCGGGAGTGGTTAACGGAGACCCAGTACTTC. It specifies CASSPLREWLTETQYF. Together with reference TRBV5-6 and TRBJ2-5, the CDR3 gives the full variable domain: DAGVTQSPTHLIKTRGQQVTLRCSPKSGHDTVSWYQQALGQGPQFIFQYYEEEERQRGNFPDRFSGHQFPNYSSELNVNALLLGDSALYLCASSPLREWLTETQYFGPGTRLLVL.

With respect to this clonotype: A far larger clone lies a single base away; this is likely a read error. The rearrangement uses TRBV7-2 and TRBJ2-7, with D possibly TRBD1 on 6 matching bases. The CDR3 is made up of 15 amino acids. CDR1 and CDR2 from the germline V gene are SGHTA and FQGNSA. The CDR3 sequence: CASSGPWTVAYEHYF. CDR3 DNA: TGTGCCAGCAGCGGTCCATGGACAGTCGCCTACGAGCATTACTTC.

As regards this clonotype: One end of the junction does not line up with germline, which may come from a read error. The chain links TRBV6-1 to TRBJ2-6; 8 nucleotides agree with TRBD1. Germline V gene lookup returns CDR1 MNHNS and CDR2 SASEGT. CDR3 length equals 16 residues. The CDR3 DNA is TGTGCCAGCAGTGGAAGGACAGGGAATGGGGACAACGTCATGACTTTC. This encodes CASSGRTGNGDNVMTF.

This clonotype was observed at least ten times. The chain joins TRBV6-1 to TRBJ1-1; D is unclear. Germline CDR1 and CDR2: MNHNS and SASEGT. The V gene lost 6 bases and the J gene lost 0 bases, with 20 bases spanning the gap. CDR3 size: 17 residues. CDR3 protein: CASSPTPGHHMNTEAFF. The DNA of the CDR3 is TGTGCCAGCAGCCCAACGCCGGGTCACCACATGAACACTGAAGCTTTCTTT.

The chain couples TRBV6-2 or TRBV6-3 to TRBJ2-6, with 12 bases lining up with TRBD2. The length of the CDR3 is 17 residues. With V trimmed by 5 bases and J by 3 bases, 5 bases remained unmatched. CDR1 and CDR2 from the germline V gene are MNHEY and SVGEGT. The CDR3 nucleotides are TGTGCCAGCAGTCGACTAGCGGGAGACTTTGGGGCCAACGTCCTGACTTTC. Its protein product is CASSRLAGDFGANVLTF.

CDR3 region: CASSPGDEQFF. The CDR3 coding sequence is TGTGCCAGCAGTCCAGGGGATGAGCAGTTCTTC. The V call is TRBV28, the J call TRBJ2-1; D possibly corresponds to TRBD1 (6 bases). The CDR3 covers 11 residues. In germline, CDR1 is MDHEN, CDR2 SYDVKM. Trimming took 5 bases from V and 8 from J, leaving 7 bases between them.

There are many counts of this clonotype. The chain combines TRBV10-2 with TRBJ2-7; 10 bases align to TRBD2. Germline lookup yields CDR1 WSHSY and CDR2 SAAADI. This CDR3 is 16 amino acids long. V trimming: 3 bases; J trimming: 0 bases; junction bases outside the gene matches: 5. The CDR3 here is CASSELAGLASYEQYF. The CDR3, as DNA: TGCGCCAGCAGTGAACTAGCGGGACTCGCCTCCTACGAGCAGTACTTC.

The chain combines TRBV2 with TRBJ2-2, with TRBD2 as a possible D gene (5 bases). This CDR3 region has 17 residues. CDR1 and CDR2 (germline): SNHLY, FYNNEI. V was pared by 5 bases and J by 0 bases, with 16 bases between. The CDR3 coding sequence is TGTGCCAGCAGTCCCAATAAGAAGGAGGCGAACACCGGGGAGCTGTTTTTT. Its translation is CASSPNKKEANTGELFF.